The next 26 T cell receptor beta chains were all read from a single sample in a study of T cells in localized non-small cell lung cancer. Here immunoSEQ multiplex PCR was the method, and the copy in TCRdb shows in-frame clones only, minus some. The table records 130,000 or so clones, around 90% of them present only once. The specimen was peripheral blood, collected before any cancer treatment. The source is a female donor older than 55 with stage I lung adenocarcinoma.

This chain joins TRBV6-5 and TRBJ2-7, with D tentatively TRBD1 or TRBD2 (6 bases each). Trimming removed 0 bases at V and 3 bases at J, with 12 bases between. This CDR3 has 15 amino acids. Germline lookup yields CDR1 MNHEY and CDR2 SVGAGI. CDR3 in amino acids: CASSYSFEGGYEQYF. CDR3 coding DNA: TGTGCCAGCAGTTACTCGTTCGAGGGGGGCTACGAGCAGTACTTC.

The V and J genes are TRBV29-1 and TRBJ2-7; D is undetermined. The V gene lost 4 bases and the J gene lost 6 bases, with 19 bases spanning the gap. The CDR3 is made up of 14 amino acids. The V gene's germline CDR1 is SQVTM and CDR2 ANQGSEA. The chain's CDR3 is CSVGSGNLVGEQYF. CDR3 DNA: TGCAGCGTTGGATCCGGCAATTTAGTTGGCGAGCAGTACTTC.

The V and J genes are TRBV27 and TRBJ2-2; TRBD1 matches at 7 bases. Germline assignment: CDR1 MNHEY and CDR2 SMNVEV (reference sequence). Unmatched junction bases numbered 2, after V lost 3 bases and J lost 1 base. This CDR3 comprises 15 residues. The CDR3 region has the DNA TGTGCCAGCAGTTTGAGGGGGCGGAACACCGGGGAGCTGTTTTTT. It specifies CASSLRGRNTGELFF.

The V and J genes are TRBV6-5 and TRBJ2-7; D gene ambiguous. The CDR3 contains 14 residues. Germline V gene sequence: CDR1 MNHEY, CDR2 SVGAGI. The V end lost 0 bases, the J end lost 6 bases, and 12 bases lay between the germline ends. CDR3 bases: TGTGCCAGCAGTTACTCGAGCAGGTCGGGCGAGCAGTACTTC. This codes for CASSYSSRSGEQYF.

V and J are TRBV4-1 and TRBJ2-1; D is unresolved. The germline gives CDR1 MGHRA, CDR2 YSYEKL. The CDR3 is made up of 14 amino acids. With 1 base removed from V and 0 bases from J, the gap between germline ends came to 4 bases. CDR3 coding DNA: TGCGCCAGCAGCCAAGGGGACTCCTACAATGAGCAGTTCTTC. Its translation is CASSQGDSYNEQFF.

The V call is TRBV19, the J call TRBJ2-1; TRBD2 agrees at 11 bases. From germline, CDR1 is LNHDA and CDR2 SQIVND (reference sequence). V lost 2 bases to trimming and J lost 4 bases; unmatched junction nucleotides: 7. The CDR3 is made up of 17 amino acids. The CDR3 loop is CASSIPRSGRGYNEQFF. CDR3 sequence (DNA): TGTGCCAGTAGTATACCCCGTAGCGGGAGGGGTTACAATGAGCAGTTCTTC.

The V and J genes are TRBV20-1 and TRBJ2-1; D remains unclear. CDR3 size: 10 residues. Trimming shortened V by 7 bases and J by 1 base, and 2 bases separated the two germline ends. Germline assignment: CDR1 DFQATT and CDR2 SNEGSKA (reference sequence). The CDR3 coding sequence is TGCAGTGGATCCTACAATGAGCAGTTCTTC. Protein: CSGSYNEQFF.

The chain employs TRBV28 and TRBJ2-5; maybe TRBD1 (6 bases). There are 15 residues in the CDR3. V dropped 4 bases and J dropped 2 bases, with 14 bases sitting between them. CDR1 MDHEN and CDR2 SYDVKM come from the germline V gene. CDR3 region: CASSSSRTAQETQYF. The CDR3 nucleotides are TGTGCCAGCAGTTCTAGTAGGACAGCTCAAGAGACCCAGTACTTC.

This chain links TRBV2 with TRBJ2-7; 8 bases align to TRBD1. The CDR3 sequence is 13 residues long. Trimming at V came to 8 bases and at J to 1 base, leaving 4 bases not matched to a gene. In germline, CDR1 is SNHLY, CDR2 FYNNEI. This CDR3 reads CASGGQGSYEQYF. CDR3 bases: TGTGCCAGCGGAGGACAGGGATCCTACGAGCAGTACTTC.

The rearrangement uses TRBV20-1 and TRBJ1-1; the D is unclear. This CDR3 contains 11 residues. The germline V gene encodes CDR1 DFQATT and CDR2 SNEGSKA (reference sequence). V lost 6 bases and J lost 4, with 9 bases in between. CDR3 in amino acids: CSASGVTEAFF. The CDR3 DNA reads TGCAGTGCCTCGGGTGTCACTGAAGCTTTCTTT.

In DNA, the CDR3 is TGCGCCAGCAGAAAGACGGACGGGGACATTCACAGGGGCACGCAGTATTTT. This codes for CASRKTDGDIHRGTQYF. This chain joins TRBV5-1 and TRBJ2-3; 7 bases line up with TRBD1. Germline CDR1 reads SGHRS; CDR2 reads YFSETQ. The CDR3 contains 17 residues. The V and J ends lost 5 bases and 9 bases, in that order; junction bases with no gene match: 21.

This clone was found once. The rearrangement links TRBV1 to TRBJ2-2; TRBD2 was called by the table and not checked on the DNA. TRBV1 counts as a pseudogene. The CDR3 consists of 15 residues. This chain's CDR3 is CTSSQEGLPAGELFF. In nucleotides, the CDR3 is TGCACCAGCAGCCAAGAGGGACTACCAGCCGGGGAGCTGTTTTTT.

The CDR3 DNA is TGTGCCAGCAGCTCTCGGTCCAATTACAGGGGTGGCACAGATACGCAGTATTTT. As protein: CASSSRSNYRGGTDTQYF. This chain connects TRBV28 to TRBJ2-3; 7 positions agree with TRBD1. Germline V gives CDR1 MDHEN, CDR2 SYDVKM. V shed 6 bases, J shed 1 base, and the junction held 16 bases outside the gene matches. The CDR3 loop spans 18 amino acids.

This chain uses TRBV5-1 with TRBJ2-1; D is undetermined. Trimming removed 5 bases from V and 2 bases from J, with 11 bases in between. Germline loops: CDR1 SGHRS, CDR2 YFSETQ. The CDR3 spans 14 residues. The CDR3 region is CASSFSLTYNEQFF. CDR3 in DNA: TGCGCCAGCAGTTTCTCGCTGACCTACAATGAGCAGTTCTTC. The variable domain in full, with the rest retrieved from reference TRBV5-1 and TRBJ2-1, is KAGVTQTPRYLIKTRGQQVTLSCSPISGHRSVSWYQQTPGQGLQFLFEYFSETQRNKGNFPGRFSGRQFSNSRSEMNVSTLELGDSALYLCASSFSLTYNEQFFGPGTRLTVL.

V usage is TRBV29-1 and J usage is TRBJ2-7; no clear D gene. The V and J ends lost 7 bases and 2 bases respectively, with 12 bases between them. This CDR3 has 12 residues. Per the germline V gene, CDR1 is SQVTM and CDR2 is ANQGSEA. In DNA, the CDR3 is TGCAGCGCCCTCGGGCAGCCCTACGAGCAGTACTTC. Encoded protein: CSALGQPYEQYF.

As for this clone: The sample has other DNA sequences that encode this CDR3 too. Written as DNA, the CDR3 is TGTGCCAGCAGTTACTCGAGTCTAGGAGGTGAGACCCAGTACTTC. Translation: CASSYSSLGGETQYF. The chain combines TRBV6-5 with TRBJ2-5; D may be TRBD2 (5 bases). Trimming removed 0 bases from V and 5 bases from J, with 13 bases in between. Germline values: CDR1 MNHEY, CDR2 SVGAGI. This CDR3 comprises 15 residues.

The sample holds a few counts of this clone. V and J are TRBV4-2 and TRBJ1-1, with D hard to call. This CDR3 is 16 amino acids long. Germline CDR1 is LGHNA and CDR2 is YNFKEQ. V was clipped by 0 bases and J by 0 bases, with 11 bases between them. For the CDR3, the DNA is TGTGCCAGCAGCCAAGATCCGATGACTCTGAACACTGAAGCTTTCTTT. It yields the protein CASSQDPMTLNTEAFF.

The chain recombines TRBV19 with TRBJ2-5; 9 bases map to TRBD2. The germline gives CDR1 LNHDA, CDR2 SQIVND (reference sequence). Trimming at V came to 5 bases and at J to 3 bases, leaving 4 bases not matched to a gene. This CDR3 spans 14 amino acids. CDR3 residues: CASSLAGGEETQYF. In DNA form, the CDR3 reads TGTGCCAGTAGTCTGGCGGGAGGGGAAGAGACCCAGTACTTC.

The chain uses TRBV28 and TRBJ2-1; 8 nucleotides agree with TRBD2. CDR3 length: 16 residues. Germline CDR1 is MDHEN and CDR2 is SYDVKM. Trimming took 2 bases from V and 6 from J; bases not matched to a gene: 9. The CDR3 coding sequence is TGTGCCAGCAGTTTAAGAAGCGGGAGCCCATTCAATGAGCAGTTCTTC. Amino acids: CASSLRSGSPFNEQFF.

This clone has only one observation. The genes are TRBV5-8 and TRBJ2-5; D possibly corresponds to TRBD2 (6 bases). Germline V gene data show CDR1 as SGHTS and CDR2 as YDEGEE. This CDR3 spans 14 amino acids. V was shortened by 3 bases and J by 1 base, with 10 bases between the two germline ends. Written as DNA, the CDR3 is TGTGCCAGCAGCTCGGGGAGGTTCCAAGAGACCCAGTACTTC. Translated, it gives CASSSGRFQETQYF.

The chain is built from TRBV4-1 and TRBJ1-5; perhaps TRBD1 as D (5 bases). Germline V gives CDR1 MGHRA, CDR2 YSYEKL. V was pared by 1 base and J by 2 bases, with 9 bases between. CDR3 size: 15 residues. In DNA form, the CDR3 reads TGCGCCAGCAGCCAAGGGGGGACCCGCAATCAGCCCCAGCATTTT. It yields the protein CASSQGGTRNQPQHF.

CDR3 DNA sequence: TGTGCCAGCAGTTACCGAAACAGGACAGAAATTACCTATGGCTACACCTTC. This gives the protein CASSYRNRTEITYGYTF. V and J are TRBV6-7 and TRBJ1-2, with D possibly TRBD1 on 6 matching bases. TRBV6-7 is labeled an ORF, and its function is uncertain. The length of the CDR3 is 17 residues. The V end lost 2 bases, the J end lost 4 bases, and 20 bases lay between the germline ends.

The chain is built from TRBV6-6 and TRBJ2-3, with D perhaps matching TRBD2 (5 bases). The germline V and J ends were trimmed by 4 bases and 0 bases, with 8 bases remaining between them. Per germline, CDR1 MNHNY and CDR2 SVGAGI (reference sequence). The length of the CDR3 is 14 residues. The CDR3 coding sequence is TGTGCCAGCAGTTTTCCGGGAAGCACAGATACGCAGTATTTT. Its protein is CASSFPGSTDTQYF.

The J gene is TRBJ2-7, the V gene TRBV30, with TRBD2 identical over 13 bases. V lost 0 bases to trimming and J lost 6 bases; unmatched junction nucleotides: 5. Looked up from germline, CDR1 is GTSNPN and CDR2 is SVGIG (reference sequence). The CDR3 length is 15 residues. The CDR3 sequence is CAWSVLAGGPSEQYF. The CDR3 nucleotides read TGTGCCTGGAGTGTACTAGCGGGAGGGCCCAGCGAGCAGTACTTC.

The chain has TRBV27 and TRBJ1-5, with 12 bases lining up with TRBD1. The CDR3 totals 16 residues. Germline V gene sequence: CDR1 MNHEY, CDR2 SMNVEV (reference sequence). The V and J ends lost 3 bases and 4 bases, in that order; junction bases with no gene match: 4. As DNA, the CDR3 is TGTGCCAGCAGTTTGACGGGACAGGGGGCGAATCAGCCCCAGCATTTT. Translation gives CASSLTGQGANQPQHF.

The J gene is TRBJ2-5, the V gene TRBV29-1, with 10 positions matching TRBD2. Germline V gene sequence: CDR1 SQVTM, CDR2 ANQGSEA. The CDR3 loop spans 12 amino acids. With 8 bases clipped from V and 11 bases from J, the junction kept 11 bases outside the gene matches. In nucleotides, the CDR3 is TGCAGCCAGGGGCATAGCGGGGGGTCTCAGTACTTC. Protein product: CSQGHSGGSQYF.